The 9 T cell receptor beta chains below all came from one sample that was sequenced in a study of T cell repertoires in cytomegalovirus infection (dated by TCRdb to about 2019). What these receptors recognize is not known. Data came from an Illumina HiSeq 1500. The public sequencing data were trimmed at Q25 with fastp and processed into clonotypes with MiXCR by TCRdb, which kept only in-frame beta chains. All rows with the same CDR3 protein become a single entry with the most common DNA and genes. This sample has 450,000 to 550,000 distinct CDR3 sequences in its table, and more than 40% of those were observed once. 35% to 50% of the sample comes from the top ten. The treatment or condition label, read with the paper, signifies: in vitro stimulation with specific CMV peptide epitopes to enrich CMV-specific T cells. Sample: cultured PBMCs, taken from culture after CMV antigen stimulation. The origin of the receptors is a human donor in good health (CMV status not recorded). Some clones in this sample may be carry-over from other donors' samples.

This clonotype was detected a few times. The rearrangement joins TRBV12-3 or TRBV12-4 to TRBJ2-4; D is unclear. V was shortened by 6 bases and J by 8 bases, with 11 bases between the two germline ends. CDR3 length equals 12 residues. DNA for the CDR3: TGTGCCAGCAGCTCGGGTGGACACATTCAGTACTTC. It encodes CASSSGGHIQYF.

The chain recombines TRBV7-2 with TRBJ2-2; a possible D gene is TRBD1 (6 bases). The V end was cut by 5 bases, the J end by 3 bases, with 10 bases between. The CDR3 totals 14 residues. Germline V gives CDR1 SGHTA, CDR2 FQGNSA. The CDR3 sequence: CASSPYRDTGELFF. Here the CDR3 DNA reads TGTGCCAGCAGCCCTTACAGGGACACCGGGGAGCTGTTTTTT.

The chain combines TRBV18 with TRBJ1-1; 11 bases are shared with TRBD1. Germline trimming cut 10 bases from V and 8 bases from J; bases unmatched to any gene: 9. Germline assignment: CDR1 KGHSH and CDR2 LQKENI. The CDR3 length is 13 residues. In DNA form, the CDR3 reads TGTGCCACAAGGGGGACAGGGGGTGAAGAAGCTTTCTTT. Its translation is CATRGTGGEEAFF. The full variable domain, its missing parts supplied by reference TRBV18 and TRBJ1-1, is NAGVMQNPRHLVRRRGQEARLRCSPMKGHSHVYWYRQLPEEGLKFMVYLQKENIIDESGMPKERFSAEFPKEGPSILRIQQVVRGDSAAYFCATRGTGGEEAFFGQGTRLTVV.

V gene TRBV6-1 combines with J gene TRBJ2-7; 7 bases are shared with TRBD1. In germline, CDR1 is MNHNS, CDR2 SASEGT. Trimming removed 8 bases from V and 3 bases from J; junction bases left unmatched: 7. The CDR3 totals 13 residues. Written as DNA, the CDR3 is TGTGCCAGCCGTATCGGACAGGACTACGAGCAGTACTTC. Translated, it gives CASRIGQDYEQYF.

J is TRBJ1-1 and V is TRBV3-1, with a possible D match to TRBD1 (5 bases). CDR1 is LGHDT and CDR2 is YNNKEL in the germline V gene (reference sequence). Between the trimmed V and J ends, which lost 1 base and 5 bases, there was a span of 11 bases. The CDR3 contains 14 residues. The CDR3 protein is CASSQGGYGTEAFF. DNA for the CDR3: TGTGCCAGCAGCCAAGGGGGCTACGGGACTGAAGCTTTCTTT.

The chain combines TRBV18 with TRBJ1-2; 9 bases are a match to TRBD1. After removal of 3 bases from V and 8 bases from J, the junction contained 10 bases not matched to a gene. This CDR3 contains 15 residues. Germline CDR1 is KGHSH and CDR2 is LQKENI. The CDR3 DNA follows: TGTGCCAGCTCACCCTTAAACGACAGGGGGTACGGCTACACCTTC. Translating it yields CASSPLNDRGYGYTF.

This chain uses TRBV28 with TRBJ2-7, with D hard to call. Germline lookup yields CDR1 MDHEN and CDR2 SYDVKM. CDR3 length: 15 residues. Trimming shortened V by 5 bases and J by 2 bases, and 16 bases separated the two germline ends. The DNA of the CDR3 is TGTGCCAGCAGTCCCCAACAGAAAGCAACCTACGAGCAGTACTTC. Translation gives CASSPQQKATYEQYF.

The chain uses TRBV15 and TRBJ2-1, with 9 bases aligning to TRBD1. V shed 4 bases and J 0 bases; nucleotides not matched to a gene: 10. Germline loops: CDR1 LNHNV, CDR2 YYDKDF (reference sequence). The CDR3 consists of 18 residues. CDR3 nucleotides: TGTGCCACCAGCACCCGAGACAGGGGGAAGGGCTCCTACAATGAGCAGTTCTTC. Translating gives CATSTRDRGKGSYNEQFF.

The chain recombines TRBV5-4 with TRBJ2-2; D gene uncertain. Trimming took 1 base from V and 1 from J, leaving 8 bases between them. There are 15 residues in the CDR3. Germline V gene lookup returns CDR1 SGHNT and CDR2 YYREEE (reference sequence). CDR3 residues: CASSLRTMNTGELFF. The CDR3 bases are TGTGCCAGCAGCTTGAGGACCATGAACACCGGGGAGCTGTTTTTT.